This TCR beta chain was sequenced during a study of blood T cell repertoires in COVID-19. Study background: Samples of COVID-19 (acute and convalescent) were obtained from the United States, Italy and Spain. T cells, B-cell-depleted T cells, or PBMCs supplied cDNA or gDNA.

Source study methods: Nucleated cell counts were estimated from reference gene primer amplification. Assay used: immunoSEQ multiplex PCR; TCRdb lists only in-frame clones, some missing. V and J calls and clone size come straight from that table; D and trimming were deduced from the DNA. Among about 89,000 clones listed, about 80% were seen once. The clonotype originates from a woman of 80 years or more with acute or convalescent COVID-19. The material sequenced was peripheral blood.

The CDR3: CASSLGVTGAGELFF. CDR3 DNA sequence: TGTGCCAGCAGCTTAGGGGTGACAGGGGCCGGGGAGCTGTTTTTT. This chain uses TRBV13 with TRBJ2-2; 8 bases map to TRBD1. Germline V lookup: CDR1 PRHDT, CDR2 FYEKMQ (reference sequence). The V and J ends lost 0 bases and 6 bases, in that order; junction bases with no gene match: 3. This CDR3 spans 15 amino acids.